What follows is one T cell receptor beta chain and its context. The antigen is unknown. This entry is derived from a study of graft-versus-host responses after intestinal transplantation. Study as a whole: In this cohort, recipients had multivisceral, liver-intestinal, or isolated intestinal transplants. Anti-thymocyte globulin was used for induction in all recipients, who then took tacrolimus and steroids for about 3 years. Study-wide findings and caveats: Detected in recipient marrow were GvH clones, some of which were first observed in ileum or blood.

This CDR3 region has 14 residues. With V trimmed by 6 bases and J by 5 bases, 8 bases remained unmatched. Germline V gene sequence: CDR1 SGHTA, CDR2 FQGNSA. Both intraepithelial and lamina propria lymphocytes were released by processing graft tissue. Data came from immunoSEQ multiplex PCR; TCRdb stores just in-frame clones and leaves some out. The sample yields approximately 16,000 clones, roughly 69% seen once. The rearrangement joins TRBV7-2 to TRBJ2-5; 8 nucleotides agree with TRBD1. The starting material was ileum tissue, obtained just over 650 days after intestinal transplantation. This TCR was recovered from a human patient who received an intestinal transplant, so some T cells may come from the graft donor. The CDR3 nucleotides are TGTGCCAGCAGGAGGACAGGGCTTGTGGAGACCCAGTACTTC. Its protein product is CASRRTGLVETQYF.